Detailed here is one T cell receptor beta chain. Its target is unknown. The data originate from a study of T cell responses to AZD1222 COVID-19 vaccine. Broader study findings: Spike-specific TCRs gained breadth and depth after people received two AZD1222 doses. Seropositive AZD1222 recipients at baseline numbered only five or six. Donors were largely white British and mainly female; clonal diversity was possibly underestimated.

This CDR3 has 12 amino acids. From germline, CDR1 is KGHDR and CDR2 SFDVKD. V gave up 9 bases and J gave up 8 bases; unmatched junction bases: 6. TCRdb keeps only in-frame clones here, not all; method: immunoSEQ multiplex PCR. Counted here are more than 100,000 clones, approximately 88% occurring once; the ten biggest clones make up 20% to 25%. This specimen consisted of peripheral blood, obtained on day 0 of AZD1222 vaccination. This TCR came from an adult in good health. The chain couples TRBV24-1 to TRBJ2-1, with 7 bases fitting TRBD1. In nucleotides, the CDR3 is TGTGCCACCGGTTTAACAGGGGATGAGCAGTTCTTC. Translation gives CATGLTGDEQFF.